The clone carrying this T cell receptor beta chain was seen more than once but under ten times. Antigen: not known. The source of the sample is a study of glioma-infiltrating T cells. Study-wide points: Only very few CDR3 sequences appeared in both tissue and blood. Above-expected tissue-blood divergence occurred in all gliomas, most in low-grade ones.

The germline V gene encodes CDR1 SQVTM and CDR2 ANQGSEA. The ends were cut back, 6 bases at V and 0 bases at J, with 12 bases in the middle. The CDR3 totals 14 residues. The iRepertoire nested amplicon-rescue multiplex PCR amplified TCR alpha and beta CDR3s from RNA. One-step reverse transcription and amplification started from roughly 100-400 ng of tissue mRNA or PBMC total RNA. TCRdb reprocessed the multiplex PCR reads with MiXCR, giving one entry per CDR3 protein. The sample records approximately 110,000 distinct CDR3 sequences, under 30% being singletons. The source material was glioma tissue, nonneoplastic brain tissue, or PBMCs (not recorded which). This receptor was taken from a human donor with low-grade glioma or glioblastoma, undergoing nonglioma brain surgery, or in good health (not recorded which). The chain links TRBV29-1 to TRBJ2-1; D might be TRBD2 (5 bases). The CDR3 here is CSVKGTSSYNEQFF. CDR3 nucleotides: TGCAGCGTCAAAGGTACTAGCTCCTACAATGAGCAGTTCTTC.